A single sample gave rise to the 30 T cell receptor beta chains below, sequenced in a study of technical replicates of blood from four donors. Clones were read by immunoSEQ multiplex PCR, and TCRdb kept only the in-frame ones, dropping some. The data contain 91,000 or so clones, around 96% of them seen just once; the ten biggest clones take up 0.3% to 0.35%. The sample taken for sequencing was T cells isolated from PBMCs. Receptors originate from a human donor in good health.

For the CDR3, the DNA is TGTGCCAGCAGCTCGGGGGACGAGCAGTACTTC. This translates into CASSSGDEQYF. The V and J genes are TRBV7-2 and TRBJ2-7, with a possible D match to TRBD2 (6 bases). The CDR3 spans 11 residues. The ends were cut back, 4 bases at V and 5 bases at J, with 6 bases in the middle. CDR1 is SGHTA, CDR2 FQGNSA, per germline.

The chain couples TRBV19 to TRBJ1-1; maybe TRBD1 (5 bases). CDR1 and CDR2 (germline): LNHDA, SQIVND (reference sequence). Trimming removed 6 bases at V and 4 bases at J, with 24 bases between. The CDR3 consists of 17 residues. The CDR3 DNA reads as TGTGCCAGTAGGCCCGTGGGGCGCAATGGGCCGTTCACTGAAGCTTTCTTT. This sequence encodes CASRPVGRNGPFTEAFF.

This chain connects TRBV2 to TRBJ1-5; 10 positions match TRBD1. The CDR3 covers 14 residues. V shed 7 bases, J shed 8 bases, and the junction held 8 bases outside the gene matches. The germline V gene has CDR1 SNHLY and CDR2 FYNNEI. In DNA, the CDR3 is TGTGCCAGCACGTCTGGACAGGGGGTTGAGCCCCAGCATTTT. Translation: CASTSGQGVEPQHF. Variable domain in full (rest from reference TRBV2 and TRBJ1-5): EPEVTQTPSHQVTQMGQEVILRCVPISNHLYFYWYRQILGQKVEFLVSFYNNEISEKSEIFDDQFSVERPDGSNFTLKIRSTKLEDSAMYFCASTSGQGVEPQHFGDGTRLSIL.

This clone turned up a few times. The chain joins TRBV7-9 to TRBJ1-1, with TRBD1 identical over 7 bases. Germline-derived CDR1 and CDR2 are SEHNR and FQNEAQ (reference sequence). The CDR3 totals 15 residues. The V gene end was trimmed by 3 bases and the J gene end by 0 bases; junction bases not matched to a gene: 4. The CDR3 bases are TGTGCCAGCAGCTTGCTGACAGGGTTGAACACTGAAGCTTTCTTT. This codes for CASSLLTGLNTEAFF.

This clone was picked up one time. V usage is TRBV6-1 and J usage is TRBJ2-1, with D unclear. Trimming took off 5 bases at V and 8 bases at J, with 16 bases between the two ends. Germline CDR1 MNHNS, CDR2 SASEGT. This CDR3 region has 14 residues. CDR3 loop: CASSLVSSNHEQFF. For the CDR3, the DNA is TGTGCCAGCAGTCTAGTTTCTAGTAACCATGAGCAGTTCTTC.

The V and J genes are TRBV9 and TRBJ2-1; 12 nucleotides align to TRBD2. The V and J ends lost 3 bases and 7 bases, in that order; junction bases with no gene match: 5. Germline loops: CDR1 SGDLS, CDR2 YYNGEE. This CDR3 has 15 amino acids. CDR3 loop: CASSASGRDRNEQFF. CDR3 bases: TGTGCCAGCAGCGCTAGCGGGAGGGATAGGAATGAGCAGTTCTTC.

The CDR3 sequence: CASSQLARETQYF. CDR3 nucleotides: TGTGCCAGCAGTCAACTAGCGCGGGAGACCCAGTACTTC. The J gene is TRBJ2-5, the V gene TRBV9; 7 bases line up with TRBD2. The CDR3 consists of 13 residues. The V segment lost 5 bases and the J segment 5 bases; nucleotides outside the gene matches: 6. CDR1 and CDR2 from the germline V gene are SGDLS and YYNGEE.

The chain combines TRBV19 with TRBJ1-2; D possibly corresponds to TRBD1 (6 bases). V gave up 5 bases and J gave up 0 bases, with 19 bases separating them. Germline CDR1 LNHDA, CDR2 SQIVND (reference sequence). There are 17 residues in the CDR3. DNA of the CDR3: TGTGCCAGTAGTCTAACTGTCTACAGGGCAGCTAACTATGGCTACACCTTC. Encoded protein: CASSLTVYRAANYGYTF.

CDR3 residues: CASRSGMREKLFF. CDR3 nucleotide sequence: TGTGCCAGCAGATCAGGGATGCGGGAAAAACTGTTTTTT. The V and J genes are TRBV25-1 and TRBJ1-4, with TRBD1 as a possible D gene (5 bases). Germline CDR1 and CDR2: MGHDK and SYGVNS. Trimming shortened V by 6 bases and J by 8 bases, and 13 bases separated the two germline ends. This CDR3 spans 13 amino acids. The full variable domain, with the rest looked up from reference TRBV25-1 and TRBJ1-4, is EADIYQTPRYLVIGTGKKITLECSQTMGHDKMYWYQQDPGMELHLIHYSYGVNSTEKGDLSSESTVSRIRTEHFPLTLESARPSHTSQYLCASRSGMREKLFFGSGTQLSVL.

The genes are TRBV6-4 and TRBJ2-7, with 8 bases lining up with TRBD1. The germline V gene encodes CDR1 MRHNA and CDR2 SNTAGT. Unmatched junction bases numbered 4, after V lost 5 bases and J lost 1 base. The CDR3 length is 14 residues. CDR3 nucleotides: TGTGCCAGCAGTTGGACAGGGACGTCCTACGAGCAGTACTTC. Protein: CASSWTGTSYEQYF.

The rearrangement joins TRBV27 to TRBJ1-2; 7 nucleotides match TRBD1. Per germline, CDR1 MNHEY and CDR2 SMNVEV (reference sequence). J gave up 2 bases and V 7 bases, and 1 base lay outside the gene matches. This CDR3 is 12 amino acids long. In DNA, the CDR3 is TGTGCCAGCACGACAGGGAACTATGGCTACACCTTC. Amino acids: CASTTGNYGYTF.

This sequence joins TRBV28 and TRBJ1-2; D remains ambiguous. Germline CDR1 MDHEN, CDR2 SYDVKM. CDR3 length: 13 amino acids. V was trimmed by 6 bases and J by 7 bases, leaving 15 bases between them. The DNA for the CDR3 is TGTGCCAGCAGCCCCCCCCAGGCTTTTGGCTACACCTTC. This encodes CASSPPQAFGYTF.

The CDR3 is CASSFSVSGGRIVNEQFF. The CDR3 nucleotides read TGTGCCAGCAGCTTTTCTGTTTCAGGGGGGAGGATCGTAAATGAGCAGTTCTTC. The chain links TRBV5-4 to TRBJ2-1; weak D call: TRBD1 (7 bases). Germline V CDR1 and CDR2: SGHNT, YYREEE (reference sequence). With 2 bases removed from V and 7 bases from J, the gap between germline ends came to 25 bases. The CDR3 has 18 amino acids.

For the CDR3, the DNA is TGTGCCACCAGCAGAGACAGGGAAACAGGAAACACCATATATTTT. This sequence encodes CATSRDRETGNTIYF. The chain couples TRBV15 to TRBJ1-3; possible D gene TRBD1, 5 bases. The CDR3 runs 15 residues. Deletions cut 0 bases from V and 4 bases from J, with 10 bases between. Looked up from germline, CDR1 is LNHNV and CDR2 is YYDKDF (reference sequence).

CDR3 in amino acids: CASSYREKLFF. DNA for the CDR3: TGTGCCAGCAGTTATAGAGAAAAACTGTTTTTT. The chain uses TRBV6-5 and TRBJ1-4; D gene unclear. Trimming shortened V by 3 bases and J by 8 bases, and 4 bases separated the two germline ends. In germline, CDR1 is MNHEY, CDR2 SVGAGI. This CDR3 comprises 11 residues.

The chain combines TRBV2 with TRBJ2-5; TRBD1 matches 11 bases. Germline trimming cut 7 bases from V and 5 bases from J; bases unmatched to any gene: 12. This CDR3 is 16 amino acids long. Germline V gene lookup returns CDR1 SNHLY and CDR2 FYNNEI. The CDR3 region has the DNA TGTGCCAGCAAGATGGACAGGGGGCGCATTGGGGAGACCCAGTACTTC. Residues: CASKMDRGRIGETQYF.

In DNA form, the CDR3 reads TGTGCCAGCAGCTTAGGTTCTCCGAGACTAGCGGGAGGAGGCGAGCAGTACTTC. This sequence encodes CASSLGSPRLAGGGEQYF. This rearrangement joins TRBV7-9 to TRBJ2-7, with 13 positions matching TRBD2. The germline CDR1 and CDR2 sequences are SEHNR and FQNEAQ (reference sequence). The CDR3 consists of 18 residues. V lost 1 base to trimming and J lost 6 bases; unmatched junction nucleotides: 12.

The chain's CDR3 is CASSTPGGSGNTIYF. For the CDR3, the DNA is TGTGCCAGCAGTACCCCAGGAGGGTCTGGAAACACCATATATTTT. V usage is TRBV6-5 and J usage is TRBJ1-3; D ambiguous. The CDR3 length is 15 residues. Trimming removed 5 bases at V and 1 base at J, with 12 bases between. Germline V gene lookup returns CDR1 MNHEY and CDR2 SVGAGI.

This chain links TRBV27 with TRBJ1-1; D is possibly TRBD1 (5 bases). In germline, CDR1 is MNHEY, CDR2 SMNVEV (reference sequence). Between the trimmed V and J ends, which lost 3 bases and 5 bases, there was a span of 10 bases. This CDR3 is 13 amino acids long. Here the CDR3 reads CASSLGRGTEAFF. The CDR3 DNA reads as TGTGCCAGCAGTTTGGGGCGGGGAACTGAAGCTTTCTTT.

This clone was recorded only once. Here the CDR3 DNA reads TGTGCCAGCAGAGGACAGGGTCCCACAGATACGCAGTATTTT. Translation gives CASRGQGPTDTQYF. This chain connects TRBV11-1 to TRBJ2-3; TRBD1 matches at 8 bases. Per germline, CDR1 SGHAT and CDR2 FQDESV (reference sequence). The CDR3 length is 14 residues. Trimming took 6 bases from V and 2 from J; bases not matched to a gene: 4. The full variable domain, in which reference TRBV11-1 and TRBJ2-3 provide the parts outside the CDR3, is EAEVAQSPRYKITEKSQAVAFWCDPISGHATLYWYRQILGQGPELLVQFQDESVVDDSQLPKDRFSAERLKGVDSTLKIQPAELGDSAMYLCASRGQGPTDTQYFGPGTRLTVL.

The chain is built from TRBV7-9 and TRBJ2-3, with unresolved D. Germline lookup yields CDR1 SEHNR and CDR2 FQNEAQ (reference sequence). CDR3 length equals 14 residues. Trimming removed 4 bases from V and 0 bases from J, with 8 bases in between. The CDR3 protein is CASSSVTSTDTQYF. As DNA, the CDR3 is TGTGCCAGCAGCTCCGTGACTAGCACAGATACGCAGTATTTT. The entire variable domain, with the rest obtained from reference TRBV7-9 and TRBJ2-3, is as follows: DTGVSQNPRHKITKRGQNVTFRCDPISEHNRLYWYRQTLGQGPEFLTYFQNEAQLEKSRLLSDRFSAERPKGSFSTLEIQRTEQGDSAMYLCASSSVTSTDTQYFGPGTRLTVL.

The chain combines TRBV9 with TRBJ2-5; D gene unclear. Trimming stripped 0 bases from V and 4 bases from J, with 10 bases between. Germline assignment: CDR1 SGDLS and CDR2 YYNGEE. The CDR3 has 14 amino acids. The CDR3 DNA reads TGTGCCAGCAGCGTAGAAGGAGACGTAGAGACCCAGTACTTC. It codes for CASSVEGDVETQYF.

J is TRBJ1-2 and V is TRBV28; 9 bases align to TRBD1. The junction had 9 bases not matched to a gene; V was cut back by 5 bases and J by 5 bases. Germline loops: CDR1 MDHEN, CDR2 SYDVKM. The CDR3 is made up of 15 amino acids. The CDR3 nucleotides read TGTGCCAGCAGTCCTGGGACAGGGAGTAGGTATGGCTACACCTTC. It encodes CASSPGTGSRYGYTF.

V gene TRBV6-5 combines with J gene TRBJ2-7; 13 positions match TRBD2. The junction had 4 bases not matched to a gene; V was cut back by 4 bases and J by 4 bases. Germline values: CDR1 MNHEY, CDR2 SVGAGI. CDR3 length equals 15 residues. The chain's CDR3 is CASSSTSGRGYEQYF. CDR3 in DNA: TGTGCCAGCAGTTCTACTAGCGGGAGGGGTTACGAGCAGTACTTC.

The rearrangement joins TRBV27 to TRBJ1-2, with 12 bases aligning to TRBD1. CDR1 MNHEY and CDR2 SMNVEV come from the germline V gene (reference sequence). V lost 2 bases to trimming and J lost 7 bases; unmatched junction nucleotides: 11. There are 17 residues in the CDR3. CDR3 loop: CASSLVNSGTGGSGYTF. The CDR3, as DNA: TGTGCCAGCAGTTTAGTGAATAGCGGGACAGGGGGCAGTGGCTACACCTTC.

This clone was counted once. The J gene is TRBJ1-2, the V gene TRBV5-4, with 9 bases lining up with TRBD1. V gave up 3 bases and J gave up 4 bases; unmatched junction bases: 13. Germline CDR1 and CDR2: SGHNT and YYREEE (reference sequence). The CDR3 is made up of 17 amino acids. CDR3 protein: CASSSYGGQGLTYGYTF. CDR3 in DNA: TGTGCCAGCAGCTCCTATGGGGGACAGGGACTAACCTATGGCTACACCTTC.

The chain carries TRBV28 and TRBJ1-1; D unresolved. The CDR3 has 12 residues. The germline V and J ends were trimmed by 6 bases and 0 bases, with 5 bases remaining between them. Germline loops: CDR1 MDHEN, CDR2 SYDVKM. The CDR3 nucleotides read TGTGCCAGCAGGTCCTTGAACACTGAAGCTTTCTTT. Protein product: CASRSLNTEAFF.

The chain has TRBV10-1 and TRBJ2-1, with TRBD2 identical over 10 bases. The trim removed 5 bases at V and 7 bases at J, leaving 5 bases unmatched. This CDR3 is built from 14 residues. The V gene's germline CDR1 is WNHNN and CDR2 SYGVQD (reference sequence). The CDR3 DNA is TGCGCCAGCAGTCCAGCGGGAGGGACGAATGAGCAGTTCTTC. Protein: CASSPAGGTNEQFF.

The sample holds one count of this clone. The rearrangement uses TRBV9 and TRBJ2-1, with TRBD2 identical over 8 bases. Germline loops: CDR1 SGDLS, CDR2 YYNGEE. The CDR3 totals 15 residues. V lost 0 bases and J lost 9; bases outside the gene matches: 8. CDR3 in amino acids: CASSVGGLGRFEQFF. The CDR3 bases are TGTGCCAGCAGCGTAGGGGGACTAGGGAGGTTTGAGCAGTTCTTC.

This clone showed up just once. The V and J genes are TRBV7-2 and TRBJ2-3; no firm D call. Germline CDR1 SGHTA, CDR2 FQGNSA. V shed 5 bases and J shed 0 bases, with 9 bases lying between them. The CDR3 length is 14 residues. DNA of the CDR3: TGTGCCAGCAGCCGAGCCCTTAGCACAGATACGCAGTATTTT. Protein sequence: CASSRALSTDTQYF. Variable domain in full (rest from reference TRBV7-2 and TRBJ2-3): GAGVSQSPSNKVTEKGKDVELRCDPISGHTALYWYRQSLGQGLEFLIYFQGNSAPDKSGLPSDRFSAERTGGSVSTLTIQRTQQEDSAVYLCASSRALSTDTQYFGPGTRLTVL.